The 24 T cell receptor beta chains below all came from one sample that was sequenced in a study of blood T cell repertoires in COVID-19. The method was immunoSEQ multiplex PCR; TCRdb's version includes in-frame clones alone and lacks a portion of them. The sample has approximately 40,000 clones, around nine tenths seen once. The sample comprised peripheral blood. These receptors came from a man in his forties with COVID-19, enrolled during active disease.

The CDR3 DNA sequence: TGTGCCAGCAGCATCGGGACAACCCTTAATGAAAAACTGTTTTTT. This encodes CASSIGTTLNEKLFF. This sequence joins TRBV7-2 and TRBJ1-4; a weak D match, TRBD1 (6 bases). Trimming shortened V by 5 bases and J by 4 bases, and 14 bases separated the two germline ends. Germline-derived CDR1 and CDR2 are SGHTA and FQGNSA. The CDR3 runs 15 residues. Combining the CDR3 with reference TRBV7-2 and TRBJ1-4 gives the whole variable domain GAGVSQSPSNKVTEKGKDVELRCDPISGHTALYWYRQSLGQGLEFLIYFQGNSAPDKSGLPSDRFSAERTGGSVSTLTIQRTQQEDSAVYLCASSIGTTLNEKLFFGSGTQLSVL.

CDR3 amino acids: CSANDRDGYTF. As DNA, the CDR3 is TGCAGTGCTAATGACAGGGATGGCTACACCTTC. The chain combines TRBV20-1 with TRBJ1-2; 7 bases agree with TRBD1. Germline CDR1 and CDR2: DFQATT and SNEGSKA (reference sequence). The J segment lost 6 bases and the V segment lost 4 bases, leaving 2 bases of the junction unmatched. The CDR3 runs 11 residues.

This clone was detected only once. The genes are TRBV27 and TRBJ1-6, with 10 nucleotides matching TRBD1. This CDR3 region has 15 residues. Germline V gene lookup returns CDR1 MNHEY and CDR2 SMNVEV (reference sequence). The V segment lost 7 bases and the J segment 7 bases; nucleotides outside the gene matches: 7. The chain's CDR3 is CASTMDRGINSPLHF. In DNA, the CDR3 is TGTGCCAGCACCATGGACAGGGGGATCAATTCACCCCTCCACTTT.

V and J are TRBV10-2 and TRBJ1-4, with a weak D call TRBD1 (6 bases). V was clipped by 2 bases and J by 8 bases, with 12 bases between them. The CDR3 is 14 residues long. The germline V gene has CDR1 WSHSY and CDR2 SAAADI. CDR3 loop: CASSEGGVREKLFF. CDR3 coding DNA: TGCGCCAGCAGTGAGGGGGGCGTCAGAGAAAAACTGTTTTTT.

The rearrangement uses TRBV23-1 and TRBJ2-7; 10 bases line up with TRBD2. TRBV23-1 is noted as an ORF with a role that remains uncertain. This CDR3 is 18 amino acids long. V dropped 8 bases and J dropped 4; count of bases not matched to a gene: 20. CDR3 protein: CASPPRGTSVGWEYEQYF. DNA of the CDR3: TGCGCCAGCCCCCCCCGAGGGACTAGCGTTGGATGGGAGTACGAGCAGTACTTC.

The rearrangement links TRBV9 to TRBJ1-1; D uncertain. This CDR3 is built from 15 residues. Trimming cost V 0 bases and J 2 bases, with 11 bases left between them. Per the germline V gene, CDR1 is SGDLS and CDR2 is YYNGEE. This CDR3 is CASSVGRSVNTEAFF. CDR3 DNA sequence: TGTGCCAGCAGCGTAGGGCGGTCGGTTAACACTGAAGCTTTCTTT.

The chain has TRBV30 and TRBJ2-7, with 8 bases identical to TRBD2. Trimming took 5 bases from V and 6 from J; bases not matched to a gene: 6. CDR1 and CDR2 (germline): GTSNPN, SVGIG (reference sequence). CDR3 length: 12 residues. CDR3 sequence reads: CAWAAGVSEQYF. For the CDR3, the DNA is TGTGCCTGGGCAGCGGGAGTTAGCGAGCAGTACTTC.

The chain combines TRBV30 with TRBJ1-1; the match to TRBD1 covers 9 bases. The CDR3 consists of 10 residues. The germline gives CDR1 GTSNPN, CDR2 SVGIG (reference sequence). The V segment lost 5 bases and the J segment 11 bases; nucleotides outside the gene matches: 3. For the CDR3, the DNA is TGTGCCTGGGGACAGGGGACCGCTTTCTTT. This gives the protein CAWGQGTAFF.

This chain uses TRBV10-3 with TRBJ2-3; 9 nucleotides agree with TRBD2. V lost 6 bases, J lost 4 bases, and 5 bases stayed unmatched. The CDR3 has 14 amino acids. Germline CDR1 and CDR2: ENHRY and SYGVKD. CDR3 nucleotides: TGTGCCATCAGAATCGGCGGGGGGGCAGATACGCAGTATTTT. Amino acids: CAIRIGGGADTQYF.

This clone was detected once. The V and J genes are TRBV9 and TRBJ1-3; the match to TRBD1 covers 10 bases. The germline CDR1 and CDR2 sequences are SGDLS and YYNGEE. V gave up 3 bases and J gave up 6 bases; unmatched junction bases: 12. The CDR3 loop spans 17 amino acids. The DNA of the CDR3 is TGTGCCAGCAGCGCGTCCCGGGACAGGGGACCCGAAAACACCATATATTTT. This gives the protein CASSASRDRGPENTIYF. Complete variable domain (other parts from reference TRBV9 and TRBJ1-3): DSGVTQTPKHLITATGQRVTLRCSPRSGDLSVYWYQQSLDQGLQFLIQYYNGEERAKGNILERFSAQQFPDLHSELNLSSLELGDSALYFCASSASRDRGPENTIYFGEGSWLTVV.

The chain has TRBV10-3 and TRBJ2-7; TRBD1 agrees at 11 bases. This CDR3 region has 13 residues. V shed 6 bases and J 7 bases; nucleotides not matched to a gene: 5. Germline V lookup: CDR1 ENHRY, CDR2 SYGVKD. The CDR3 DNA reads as TGTGCCATCAGCGGACAGGGGGCCAGGGAGCAGTACTTC. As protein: CAISGQGAREQYF.

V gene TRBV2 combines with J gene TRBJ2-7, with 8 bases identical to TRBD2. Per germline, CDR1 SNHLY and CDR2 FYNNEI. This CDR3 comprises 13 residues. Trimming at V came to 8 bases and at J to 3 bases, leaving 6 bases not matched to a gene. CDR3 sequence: CASGDAGGYEQYF. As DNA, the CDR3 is TGTGCCAGCGGAGATGCGGGGGGCTACGAGCAGTACTTC.

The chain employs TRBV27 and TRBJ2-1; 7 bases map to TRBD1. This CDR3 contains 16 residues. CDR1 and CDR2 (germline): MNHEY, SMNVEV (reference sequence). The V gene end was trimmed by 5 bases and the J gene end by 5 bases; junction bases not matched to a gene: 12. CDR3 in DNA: TGTGCCAGCAGTCCCCGGGACAGACCAGATAACAATGAGCAGTTCTTC. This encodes CASSPRDRPDNNEQFF.

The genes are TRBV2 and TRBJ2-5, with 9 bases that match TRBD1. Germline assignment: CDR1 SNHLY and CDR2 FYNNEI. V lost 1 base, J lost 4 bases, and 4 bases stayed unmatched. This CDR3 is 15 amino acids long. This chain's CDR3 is CASSEGTGVGETQYF. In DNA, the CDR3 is TGTGCCAGCAGTGAAGGGACAGGGGTTGGAGAGACCCAGTACTTC. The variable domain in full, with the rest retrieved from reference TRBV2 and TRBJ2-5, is EPEVTQTPSHQVTQMGQEVILRCVPISNHLYFYWYRQILGQKVEFLVSFYNNEISEKSEIFDDQFSVERPDGSNFTLKIRSTKLEDSAMYFCASSEGTGVGETQYFGPGTRLLVL.

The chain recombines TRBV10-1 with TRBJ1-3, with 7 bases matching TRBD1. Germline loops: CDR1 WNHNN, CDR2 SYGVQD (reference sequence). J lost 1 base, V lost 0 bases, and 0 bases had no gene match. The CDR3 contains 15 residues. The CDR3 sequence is CASSESTGSGNTIYF. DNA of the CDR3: TGCGCCAGCAGTGAGTCGACAGGGTCTGGAAACACCATATATTTT.

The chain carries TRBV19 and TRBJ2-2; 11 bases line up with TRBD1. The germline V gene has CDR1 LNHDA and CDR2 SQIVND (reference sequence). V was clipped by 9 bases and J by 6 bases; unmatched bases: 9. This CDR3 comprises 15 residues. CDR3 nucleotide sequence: TGTGCCAGCCGCCAGGGACAGGGGGGGGCCGGGGAGCTGTTTTTT. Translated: CASRQGQGGAGELFF.

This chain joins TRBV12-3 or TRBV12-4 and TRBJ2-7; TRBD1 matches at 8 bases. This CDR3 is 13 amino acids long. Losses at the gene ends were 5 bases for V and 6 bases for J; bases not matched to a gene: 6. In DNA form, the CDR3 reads TGTGCCAGCAGTGGGGCACAGGGGGGCGAGCAGTACTTC. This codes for CASSGAQGGEQYF.

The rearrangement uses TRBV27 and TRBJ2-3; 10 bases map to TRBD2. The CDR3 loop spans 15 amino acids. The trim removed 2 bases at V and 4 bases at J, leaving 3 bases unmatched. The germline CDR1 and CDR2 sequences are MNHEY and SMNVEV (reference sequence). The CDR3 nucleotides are TGTGCCAGCAGTTTAGAGCGGGGGGGCCCAGATACGCAGTATTTT. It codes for CASSLERGGPDTQYF.

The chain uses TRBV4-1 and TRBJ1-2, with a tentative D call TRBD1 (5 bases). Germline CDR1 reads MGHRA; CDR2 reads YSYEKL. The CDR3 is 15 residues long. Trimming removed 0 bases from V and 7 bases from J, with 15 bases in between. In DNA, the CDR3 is TGCGCCAGCAGCCAAGATCCCGCGACAGACCGTGGCTACACCTTC. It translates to CASSQDPATDRGYTF.

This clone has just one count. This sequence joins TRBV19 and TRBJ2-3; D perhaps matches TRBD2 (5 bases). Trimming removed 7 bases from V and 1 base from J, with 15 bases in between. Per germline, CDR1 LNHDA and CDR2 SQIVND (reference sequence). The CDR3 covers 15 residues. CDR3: CASTADGIRTDTQYF. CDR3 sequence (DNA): TGTGCCAGTACCGCGGACGGGATTCGCACAGATACGCAGTATTTT.

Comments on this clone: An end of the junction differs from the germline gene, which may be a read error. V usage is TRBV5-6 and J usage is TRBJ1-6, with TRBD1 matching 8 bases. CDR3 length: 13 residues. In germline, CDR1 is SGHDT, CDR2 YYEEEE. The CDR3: CASSHRDPGQATF. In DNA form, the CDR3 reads TGTGCCAGCAGCCATAGAGACCCGGGACAGGCGACGTTT.

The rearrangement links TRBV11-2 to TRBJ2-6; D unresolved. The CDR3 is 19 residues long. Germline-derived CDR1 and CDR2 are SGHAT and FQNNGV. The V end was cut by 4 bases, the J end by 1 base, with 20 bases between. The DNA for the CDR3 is TGTGCCAGCAGCTCGCTGGTCCCGGCGTGGAGATCTGGGGCCAACGTCCTGACTTTC. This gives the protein CASSSLVPAWRSGANVLTF.

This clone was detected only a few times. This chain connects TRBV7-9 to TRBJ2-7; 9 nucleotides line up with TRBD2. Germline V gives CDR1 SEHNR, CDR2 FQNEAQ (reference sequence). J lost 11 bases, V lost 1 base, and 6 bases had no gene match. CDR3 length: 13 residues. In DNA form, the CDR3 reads TGTGCCAGCAGCTTAGGACTAGCGGCCCCAGAGTACTTC. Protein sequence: CASSLGLAAPEYF. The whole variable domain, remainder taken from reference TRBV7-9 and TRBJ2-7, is DTGVSQNPRHKITKRGQNVTFRCDPISEHNRLYWYRQTLGQGPEFLTYFQNEAQLEKSRLLSDRFSAERPKGSFSTLEIQRTEQGDSAMYLCASSLGLAAPEYFGPGTRLTVT.

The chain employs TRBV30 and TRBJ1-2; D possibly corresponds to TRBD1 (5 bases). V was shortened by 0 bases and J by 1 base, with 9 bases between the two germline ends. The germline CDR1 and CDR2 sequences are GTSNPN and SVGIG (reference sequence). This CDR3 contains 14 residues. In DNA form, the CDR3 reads TGTGCCTGGAGTGTGTCCAGGGTTAACTATGGCTACACCTTC. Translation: CAWSVSRVNYGYTF. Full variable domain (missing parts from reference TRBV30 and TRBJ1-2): SQTIHQWPATLVQPVGSPLSLECTVEGTSNPNLYWYRQAAGRGLQLLFYSVGIGQISSEVPQNLSASRPQDRQFILSSKKLLLSDSGFYLCAWSVSRVNYGYTFGSGTRLTVV.